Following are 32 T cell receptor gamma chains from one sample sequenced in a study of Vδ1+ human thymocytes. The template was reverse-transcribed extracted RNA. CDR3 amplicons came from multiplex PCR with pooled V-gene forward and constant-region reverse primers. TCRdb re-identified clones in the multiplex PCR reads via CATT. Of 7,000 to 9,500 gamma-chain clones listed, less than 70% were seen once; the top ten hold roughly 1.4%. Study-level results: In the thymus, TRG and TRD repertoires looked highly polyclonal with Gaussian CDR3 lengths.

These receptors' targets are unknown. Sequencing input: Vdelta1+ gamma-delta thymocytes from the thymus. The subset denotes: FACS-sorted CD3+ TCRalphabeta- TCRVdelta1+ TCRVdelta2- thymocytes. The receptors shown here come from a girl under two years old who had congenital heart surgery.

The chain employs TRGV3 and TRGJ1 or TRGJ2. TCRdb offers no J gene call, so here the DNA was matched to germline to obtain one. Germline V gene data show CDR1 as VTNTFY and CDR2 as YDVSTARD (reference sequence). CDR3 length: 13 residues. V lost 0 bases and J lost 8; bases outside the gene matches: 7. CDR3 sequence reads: CATWDRLGHKKLF. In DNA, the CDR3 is TGTGCCACCTGGGACAGGTTAGGGCATAAGAAACTCTTT.

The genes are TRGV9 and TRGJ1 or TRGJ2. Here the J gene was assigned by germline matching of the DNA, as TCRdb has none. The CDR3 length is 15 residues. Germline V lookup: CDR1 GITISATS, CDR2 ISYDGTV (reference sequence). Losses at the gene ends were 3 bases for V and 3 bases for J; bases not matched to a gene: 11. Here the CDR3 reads CALWESWDVYYKKLF. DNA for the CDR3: TGTGCCTTGTGGGAGTCCTGGGATGTTTATTATAAGAAACTCTTT.

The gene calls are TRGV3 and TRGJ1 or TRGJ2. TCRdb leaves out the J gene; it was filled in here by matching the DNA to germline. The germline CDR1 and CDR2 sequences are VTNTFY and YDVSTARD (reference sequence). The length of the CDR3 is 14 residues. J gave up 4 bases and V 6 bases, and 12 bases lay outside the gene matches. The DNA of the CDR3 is TGTGCCACCTGGTACCCGTTATACTATTATAAGAAACTCTTT. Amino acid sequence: CATWYPLYYYKKLF.

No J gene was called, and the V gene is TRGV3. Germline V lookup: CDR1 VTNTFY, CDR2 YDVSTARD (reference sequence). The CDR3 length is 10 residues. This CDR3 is CATWDRLKLF. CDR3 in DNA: TGTGCCACCTGGGACAGACTTAAACTCTTT.

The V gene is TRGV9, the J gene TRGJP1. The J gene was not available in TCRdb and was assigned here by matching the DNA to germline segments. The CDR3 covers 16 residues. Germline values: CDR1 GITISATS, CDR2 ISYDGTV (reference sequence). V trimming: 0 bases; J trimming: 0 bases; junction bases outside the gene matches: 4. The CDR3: CALWEVVNTTGWFKIF. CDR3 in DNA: TGTGCCTTGTGGGAGGTGGTAAATACCACTGGTTGGTTCAAGATATTT.

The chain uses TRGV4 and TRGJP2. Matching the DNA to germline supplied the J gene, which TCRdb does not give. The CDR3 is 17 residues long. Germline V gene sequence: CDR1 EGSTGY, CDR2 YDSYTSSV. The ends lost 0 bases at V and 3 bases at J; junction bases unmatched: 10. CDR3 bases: TGTGCCACCTGGGATGGGCAGCCGAACGGTAGTGATTGGATCAAGACGTTT. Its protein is CATWDGQPNGSDWIKTF.

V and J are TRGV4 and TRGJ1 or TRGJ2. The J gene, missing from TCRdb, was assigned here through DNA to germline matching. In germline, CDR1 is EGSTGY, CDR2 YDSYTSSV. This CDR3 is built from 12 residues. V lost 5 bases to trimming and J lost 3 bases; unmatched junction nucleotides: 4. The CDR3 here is CATWVVYYKKLF. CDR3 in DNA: TGTGCCACCTGGGTTGTTTATTATAAGAAACTCTTT.

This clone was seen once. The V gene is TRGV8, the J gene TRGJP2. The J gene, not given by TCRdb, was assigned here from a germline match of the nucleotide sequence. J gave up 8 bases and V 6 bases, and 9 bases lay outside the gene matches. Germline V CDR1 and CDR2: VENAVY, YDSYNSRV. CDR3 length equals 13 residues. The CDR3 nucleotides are TGTGCCACCTGGTCGGGGCCGGATTGGATCAAGACGTTT. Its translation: CATWSGPDWIKTF.

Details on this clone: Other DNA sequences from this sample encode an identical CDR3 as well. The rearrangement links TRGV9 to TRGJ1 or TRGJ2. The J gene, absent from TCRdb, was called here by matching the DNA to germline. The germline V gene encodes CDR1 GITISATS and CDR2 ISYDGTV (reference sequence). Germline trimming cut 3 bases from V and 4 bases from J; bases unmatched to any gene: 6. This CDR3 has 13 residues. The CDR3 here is CALWEPPYYKKLF. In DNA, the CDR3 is TGTGCCTTGTGGGAGCCGCCCTATTATAAGAAACTCTTT.

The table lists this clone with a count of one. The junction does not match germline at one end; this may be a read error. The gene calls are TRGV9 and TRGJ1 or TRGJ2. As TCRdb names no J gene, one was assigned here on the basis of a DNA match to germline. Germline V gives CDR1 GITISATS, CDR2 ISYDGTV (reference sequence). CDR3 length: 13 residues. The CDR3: CALWEVQRYKKLF. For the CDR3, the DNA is TGCGCCTTGTGGGAGGTGCAGAGATATAAGAAACTCTTT.

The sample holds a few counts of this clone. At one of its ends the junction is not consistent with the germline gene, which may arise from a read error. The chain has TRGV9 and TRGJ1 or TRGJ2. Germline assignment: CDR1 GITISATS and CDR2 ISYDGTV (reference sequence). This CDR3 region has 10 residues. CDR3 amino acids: CALREGSILF. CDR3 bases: TGTGCCTTGAGGGAGGGCTCAATACTCTTT.

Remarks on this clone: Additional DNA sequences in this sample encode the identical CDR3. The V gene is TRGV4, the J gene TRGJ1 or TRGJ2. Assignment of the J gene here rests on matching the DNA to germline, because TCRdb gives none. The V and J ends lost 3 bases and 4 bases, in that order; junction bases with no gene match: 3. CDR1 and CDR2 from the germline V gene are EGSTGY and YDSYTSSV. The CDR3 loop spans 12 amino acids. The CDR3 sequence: CATWDYYYKKLF. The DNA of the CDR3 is TGTGCCACCTGGGATTACTATTATAAGAAACTCTTT.

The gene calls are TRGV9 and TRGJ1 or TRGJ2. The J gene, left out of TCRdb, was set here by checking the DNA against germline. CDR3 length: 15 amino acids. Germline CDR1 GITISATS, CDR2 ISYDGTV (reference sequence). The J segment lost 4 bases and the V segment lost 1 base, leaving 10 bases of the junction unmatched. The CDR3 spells CALWEVSLRYYKKLF. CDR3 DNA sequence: TGTGCCTTGTGGGAGGTCTCCCTGAGGTATTATAAGAAACTCTTT.

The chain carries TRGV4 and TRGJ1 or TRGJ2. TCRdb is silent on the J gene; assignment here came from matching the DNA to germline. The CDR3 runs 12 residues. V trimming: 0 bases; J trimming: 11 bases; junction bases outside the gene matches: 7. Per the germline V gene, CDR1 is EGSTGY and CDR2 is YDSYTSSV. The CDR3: CATWDGLSEKLF. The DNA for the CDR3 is TGTGCCACCTGGGATGGGTTGTCGGAGAAACTCTTT.

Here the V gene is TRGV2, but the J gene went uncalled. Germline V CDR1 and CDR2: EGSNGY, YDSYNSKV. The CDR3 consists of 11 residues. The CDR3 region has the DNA TGTGCCACCTGGGACGGGCCGGGTCTCCTCTTT. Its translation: CATWDGPGLLF.

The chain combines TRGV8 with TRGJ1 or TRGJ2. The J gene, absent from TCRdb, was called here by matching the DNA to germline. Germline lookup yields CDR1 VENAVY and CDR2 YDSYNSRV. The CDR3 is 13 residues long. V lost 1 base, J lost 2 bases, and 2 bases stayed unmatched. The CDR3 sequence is CATWDSDYYKKLF. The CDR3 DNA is TGTGCCACCTGGGATAGCGATTATTATAAGAAACTCTTT.

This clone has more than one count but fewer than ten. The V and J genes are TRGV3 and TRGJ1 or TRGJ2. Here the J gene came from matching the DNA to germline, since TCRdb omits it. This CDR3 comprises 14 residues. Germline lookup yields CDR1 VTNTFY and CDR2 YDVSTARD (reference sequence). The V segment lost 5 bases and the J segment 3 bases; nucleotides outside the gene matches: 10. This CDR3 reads CATWVHGGYYKKLF. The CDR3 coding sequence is TGTGCCACCTGGGTCCACGGCGGTTATTATAAGAAACTCTTT.

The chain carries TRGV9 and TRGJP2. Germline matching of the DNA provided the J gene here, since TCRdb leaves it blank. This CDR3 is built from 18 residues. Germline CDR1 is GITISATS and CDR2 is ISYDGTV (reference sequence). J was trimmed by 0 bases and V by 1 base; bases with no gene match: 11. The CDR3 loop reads CALWEVHTLYSSDWIKTF. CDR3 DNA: TGTGCCTTGTGGGAGGTTCATACTCTATATAGTAGTGATTGGATCAAGACGTTT.

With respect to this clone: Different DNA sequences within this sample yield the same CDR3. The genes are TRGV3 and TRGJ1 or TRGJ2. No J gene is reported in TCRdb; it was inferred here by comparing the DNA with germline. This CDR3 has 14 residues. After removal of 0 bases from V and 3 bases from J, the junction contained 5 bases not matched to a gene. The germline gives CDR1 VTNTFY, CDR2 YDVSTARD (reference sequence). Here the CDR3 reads CATWDRPTYYKKLF. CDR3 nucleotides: TGTGCCACCTGGGACAGGCCCACTTATTATAAGAAACTCTTT.

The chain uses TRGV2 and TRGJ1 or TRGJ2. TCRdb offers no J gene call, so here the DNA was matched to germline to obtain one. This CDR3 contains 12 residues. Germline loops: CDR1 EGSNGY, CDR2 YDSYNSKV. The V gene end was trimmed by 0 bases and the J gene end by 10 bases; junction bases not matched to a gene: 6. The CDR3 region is CATWDGRVKKLF. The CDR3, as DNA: TGTGCCACCTGGGACGGGCGGGTAAAGAAACTCTTT.

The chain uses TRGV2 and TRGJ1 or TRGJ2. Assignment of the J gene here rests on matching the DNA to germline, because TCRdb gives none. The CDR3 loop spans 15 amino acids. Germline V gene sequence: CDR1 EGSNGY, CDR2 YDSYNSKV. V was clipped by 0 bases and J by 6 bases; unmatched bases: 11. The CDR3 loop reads CATWDGQLNSYKKLF. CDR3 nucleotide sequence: TGTGCCACCTGGGACGGGCAACTGAACTCTTATAAGAAACTCTTT.

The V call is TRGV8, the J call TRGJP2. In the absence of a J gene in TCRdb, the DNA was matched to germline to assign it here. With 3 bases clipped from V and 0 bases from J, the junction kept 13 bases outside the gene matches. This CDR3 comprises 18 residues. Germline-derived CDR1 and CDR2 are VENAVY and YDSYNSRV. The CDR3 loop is CATWDPRSIYSSDWIKTF. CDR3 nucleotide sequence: TGTGCCACCTGGGATCCCCGCTCGATATATAGTAGTGATTGGATCAAGACGTTT.

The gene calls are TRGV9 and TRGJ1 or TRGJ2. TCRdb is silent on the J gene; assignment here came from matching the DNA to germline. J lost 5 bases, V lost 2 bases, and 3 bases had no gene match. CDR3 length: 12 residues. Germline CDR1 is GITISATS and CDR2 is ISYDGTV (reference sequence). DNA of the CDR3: TGTGCCTTGTGGGAGGCTAATTATAAGAAACTCTTT. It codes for CALWEANYKKLF.

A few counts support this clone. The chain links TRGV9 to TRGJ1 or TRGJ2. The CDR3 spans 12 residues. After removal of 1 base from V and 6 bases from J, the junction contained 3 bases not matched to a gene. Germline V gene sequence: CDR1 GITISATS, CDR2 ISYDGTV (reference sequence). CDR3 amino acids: CALWEVTYKKLF. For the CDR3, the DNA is TGTGCCTTGTGGGAGGTTACTTATAAGAAACTCTTT.

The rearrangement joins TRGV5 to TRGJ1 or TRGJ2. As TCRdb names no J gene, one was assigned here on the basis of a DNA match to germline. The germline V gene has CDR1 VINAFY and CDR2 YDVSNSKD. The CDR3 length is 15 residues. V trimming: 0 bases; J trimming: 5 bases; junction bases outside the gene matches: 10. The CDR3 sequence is CATWDRLAEDYKKLF. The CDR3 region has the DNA TGTGCCACCTGGGACAGGCTGGCGGAGGATTATAAGAAACTCTTT.

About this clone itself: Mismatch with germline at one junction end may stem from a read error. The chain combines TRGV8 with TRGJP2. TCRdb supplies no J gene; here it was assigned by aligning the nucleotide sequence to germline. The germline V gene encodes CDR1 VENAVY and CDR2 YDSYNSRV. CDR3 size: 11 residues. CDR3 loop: CAAWVGWIKTF. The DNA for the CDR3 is TGTGCCGCCTGGGTTGGGTGGATCAAGACGTTT.

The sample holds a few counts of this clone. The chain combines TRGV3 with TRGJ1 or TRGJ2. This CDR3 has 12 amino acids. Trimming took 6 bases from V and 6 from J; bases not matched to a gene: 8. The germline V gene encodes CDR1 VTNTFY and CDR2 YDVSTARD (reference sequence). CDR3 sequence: CATWKGSYKKLF. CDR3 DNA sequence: TGTGCCACCTGGAAGGGGAGTTATAAGAAACTCTTT.

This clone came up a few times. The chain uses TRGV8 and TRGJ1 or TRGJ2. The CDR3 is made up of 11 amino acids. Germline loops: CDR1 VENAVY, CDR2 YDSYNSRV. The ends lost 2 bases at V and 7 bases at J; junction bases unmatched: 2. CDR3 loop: CATWDTYKKLF. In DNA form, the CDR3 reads TGTGCCACCTGGGATACCTATAAGAAACTCTTT.

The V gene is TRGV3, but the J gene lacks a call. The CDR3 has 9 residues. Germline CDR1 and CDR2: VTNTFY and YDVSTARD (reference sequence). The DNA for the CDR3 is TGTGCCACCTGGGTCCCCAAACTCTTT. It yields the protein CATWVPKLF.

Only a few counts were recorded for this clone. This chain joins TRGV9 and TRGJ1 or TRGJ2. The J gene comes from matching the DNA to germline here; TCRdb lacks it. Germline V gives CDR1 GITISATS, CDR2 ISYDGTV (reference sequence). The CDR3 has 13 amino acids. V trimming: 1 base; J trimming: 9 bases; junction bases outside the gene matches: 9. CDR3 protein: CALWEVLEVKKLF. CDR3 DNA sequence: TGTGCCTTGTGGGAGGTTCTGGAGGTTAAGAAACTCTTT.

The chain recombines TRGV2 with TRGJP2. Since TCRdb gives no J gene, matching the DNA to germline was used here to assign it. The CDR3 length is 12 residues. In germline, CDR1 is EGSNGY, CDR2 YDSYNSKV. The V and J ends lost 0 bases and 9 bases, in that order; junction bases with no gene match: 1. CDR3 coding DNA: TGTGCCACCTGGGACGGGCATTGGATCAAGACGTTT. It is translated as CATWDGHWIKTF.

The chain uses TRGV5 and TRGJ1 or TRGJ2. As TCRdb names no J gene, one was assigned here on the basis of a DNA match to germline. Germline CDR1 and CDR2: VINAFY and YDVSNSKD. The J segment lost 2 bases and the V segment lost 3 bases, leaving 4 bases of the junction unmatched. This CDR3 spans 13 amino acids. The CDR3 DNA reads TGTGCCACCTGGGACCGCGATTATTATAAGAAACTCTTT. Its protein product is CATWDRDYYKKLF.